The 25 T cell receptor beta chains given below trace back to one sample, sequenced in a study of blood T cell repertoires in COVID-19. Some clones are missing from TCRdb's copy, which holds only in-frame ones; the method was immunoSEQ multiplex PCR. The repertoire holds some 270,000 clones, with 84% as singletons. Sequenced: peripheral blood. The receptors stem from a woman between 40 and 55 years old who had recovered from COVID-19.

In regard to this clone: Germline and junction disagree at one end, which may indicate a read error. The V gene is TRBV18, the J gene TRBJ2-5, with D possibly matching TRBD2 (5 bases). Per the germline V gene, CDR1 is KGHSH and CDR2 is LQKENI. This CDR3 is built from 13 residues. The CDR3: CASSPLDQETQYF. The CDR3 nucleotides are TGTGCCAGCTCCCCACTAGACCAAGAGACCCAGTACTTC.

The chain couples TRBV7-2 to TRBJ2-2; the D is unclear. Trimming took off 5 bases at V and 3 bases at J, with 4 bases between the two ends. The V gene's germline CDR1 is SGHTA and CDR2 FQGNSA. The CDR3 covers 12 residues. This chain's CDR3 is CASSPDTGELFF. The CDR3 nucleotides are TGTGCCAGCAGCCCCGACACCGGGGAGCTGTTTTTT.

V gene TRBV5-1 combines with J gene TRBJ2-3; 9 nucleotides line up with TRBD1. V lost 5 bases to trimming and J lost 3 bases; unmatched junction nucleotides: 7. The germline V gene encodes CDR1 SGHRS and CDR2 YFSETQ. The CDR3 consists of 15 residues. The CDR3 is CASSPGTGLTDTQYF. The CDR3 region has the DNA TGCGCCAGCAGTCCCGGGACAGGGCTGACAGATACGCAGTATTTT.

V gene TRBV2 combines with J gene TRBJ2-2, with a tentative D call TRBD2 (6 bases). CDR1 and CDR2 from the germline V gene are SNHLY and FYNNEI. The CDR3 loop spans 16 amino acids. V was pared by 4 bases and J by 8 bases, with 20 bases between. CDR3 in DNA: TGTGCCAGCAGTGTTAGGCAGGGACTTCTCTATGGGGAGCTGTTTTTT. Amino acids: CASSVRQGLLYGELFF. The full variable domain, in which reference TRBV2 and TRBJ2-2 provide the parts outside the CDR3, is EPEVTQTPSHQVTQMGQEVILRCVPISNHLYFYWYRQILGQKVEFLVSFYNNEISEKSEIFDDQFSVERPDGSNFTLKIRSTKLEDSAMYFCASSVRQGLLYGELFFGEGSRLTVL.

V usage is TRBV10-3 and J usage is TRBJ2-7, with a tentative D call TRBD1 (6 bases). The CDR3 is 14 amino acids. V shed 8 bases and J shed 6 bases, with 20 bases lying between them. Germline-derived CDR1 and CDR2 are ENHRY and SYGVKD. CDR3 nucleotide sequence: TGTGCCATCCAAAATCTGGGACACCCCGGCGAGCAGTACTTC. Translating gives CAIQNLGHPGEQYF.

This rearrangement joins TRBV28 to TRBJ1-2; 10 bases match TRBD1. This CDR3 contains 16 residues. In germline, CDR1 is MDHEN, CDR2 SYDVKM. With 7 bases clipped from V and 1 base from J, the junction kept 9 bases outside the gene matches. CDR3 DNA sequence: TGTGCCAGCACCAGGATGGGGACAGGGGATAACTATGGCTACACCTTC. Translation gives CASTRMGTGDNYGYTF.

V gene TRBV2 combines with J gene TRBJ1-2; D may be TRBD1 (5 bases). With 3 bases removed from V and 3 bases from J, the gap between germline ends came to 17 bases. The CDR3 is made up of 16 amino acids. In germline, CDR1 is SNHLY, CDR2 FYNNEI. The CDR3 spells CASSERYRTGDYGYTF. The CDR3 coding sequence is TGTGCCAGCAGTGAGCGCTACCGTACGGGGGACTATGGCTACACCTTC.

This rearrangement joins TRBV20-1 to TRBJ2-7; 10 positions match TRBD1. This CDR3 spans 13 amino acids. Unmatched junction bases numbered 5, after V lost 3 bases and J lost 6 bases. Germline CDR1 reads DFQATT; CDR2 reads SNEGSKA (reference sequence). DNA of the CDR3: TGCAGTGCTAGTGGGGGGACAGGGGTCGAGCAGTACTTC. Its protein product is CSASGGTGVEQYF.

On this clone: Because the CDR3's place on the DNA is in doubt, the DNA is left out and the CDR3 is given as listed by TCRdb. CDR3 sequence reads: CASSYGEGSSTLGYTF. The chain couples TRBV6-5 to TRBJ1-2. Germline assignment: CDR1 MNHEY and CDR2 SVGAGI. The CDR3 is made up of 16 amino acids, end residues included.

The chain uses TRBV18 and TRBJ1-6; 9 bases match TRBD1. The J segment lost 10 bases and the V segment lost 4 bases, leaving 5 bases of the junction unmatched. The germline V gene encodes CDR1 KGHSH and CDR2 LQKENI. This CDR3 region has 14 residues. This CDR3 reads CASSQGTGHSPLHF. In DNA form, the CDR3 reads TGTGCCAGCTCACAGGGGACAGGGCACTCACCCCTCCACTTT.

V is TRBV20-1 and J is TRBJ2-7; perhaps TRBD1 as D (5 bases). Per germline, CDR1 DFQATT and CDR2 SNEGSKA (reference sequence). The CDR3 has 12 amino acids. Trimming took 3 bases from V and 4 from J, leaving 10 bases between them. CDR3 protein: CSASRGQYEQYF. The CDR3 DNA sequence: TGCAGTGCTAGTAGGGGCCAGTACGAGCAGTACTTC.

This chain links TRBV28 with TRBJ1-1, with 8 bases identical to TRBD1. The CDR3 loop spans 15 amino acids. Germline V gives CDR1 MDHEN, CDR2 SYDVKM. Losses at the gene ends were 2 bases for V and 1 base for J; bases not matched to a gene: 3. Written as DNA, the CDR3 is TGTGCCAGCAGTTTAAGGGGGACAGGGAACACTGAAGCTTTCTTT. Translating it yields CASSLRGTGNTEAFF. Full variable domain (remainder filled in from reference TRBV28 and TRBJ1-1): DVKVTQSSRYLVKRTGEKVFLECVQDMDHENMFWYRQDPGLGLRLIYFSYDVKMKEKGDIPEGYSVSREKKERFSLILESASTNQTSMYLCASSLRGTGNTEAFFGQGTRLTVV.

This chain uses TRBV7-9 with TRBJ2-1; D may be TRBD2 (6 bases). The CDR3 runs 14 residues. The V and J ends lost 5 bases and 4 bases respectively, with 12 bases between them. Germline V lookup: CDR1 SEHNR, CDR2 FQNEAQ (reference sequence). This chain's CDR3 is CASSPEAGYNEQFF. CDR3 DNA: TGTGCCAGCAGCCCTGAGGCGGGATACAATGAGCAGTTCTTC.

This clone is a singleton in its sample. This chain joins TRBV7-2 and TRBJ1-2; TRBD1 aligns across 12 bases. This CDR3 region has 16 residues. V dropped 1 base and J dropped 8; count of bases not matched to a gene: 8. Germline CDR1 is SGHTA and CDR2 is FQGNSA. The CDR3 nucleotides read TGTGCCAGCAGCTTAGGATGGGACAGGGGGCAATCGGGCTACACCTTC. As protein: CASSLGWDRGQSGYTF. The variable domain in full, completed from reference TRBV7-2 and TRBJ1-2, reads GAGVSQSPSNKVTEKGKDVELRCDPISGHTALYWYRQSLGQGLEFLIYFQGNSAPDKSGLPSDRFSAERTGGSVSTLTIQRTQQEDSAVYLCASSLGWDRGQSGYTFGSGTRLTVV.

This chain links TRBV24-1 with TRBJ2-2, with TRBD1 as a possible D gene (6 bases). Germline V gene sequence: CDR1 KGHDR, CDR2 SFDVKD. The CDR3 is 15 amino acids. V was shortened by 7 bases and J by 3 bases, with 14 bases between the two germline ends. This chain's CDR3 is CATRDSVVDTGELFF. The CDR3 DNA reads TGTGCCACCAGGGACAGCGTGGTTGACACCGGGGAGCTGTTTTTT.

The chain employs TRBV27 and TRBJ2-7, with 9 bases lining up with TRBD1. This CDR3 is built from 14 residues. The ends lost 6 bases at V and 3 bases at J; junction bases unmatched: 6. Germline V gene lookup returns CDR1 MNHEY and CDR2 SMNVEV (reference sequence). CDR3 loop: CASSPGTGLYEQYF. The CDR3 nucleotides read TGTGCCAGCAGCCCCGGGACAGGGCTCTACGAGCAGTACTTC.

The rearrangement links TRBV9 to TRBJ2-3; D is perhaps TRBD2 (6 bases). The CDR3 spans 15 residues. Per germline, CDR1 SGDLS and CDR2 YYNGEE. Trimming pared 4 bases from V and 0 bases from J, leaving 12 bases between. The CDR3 loop is CASSSLGGSTDTQYF. The CDR3 coding sequence is TGTGCCAGCAGCTCCCTCGGGGGAAGCACAGATACGCAGTATTTT.

This clone was seen once. The chain has TRBV2 and TRBJ1-1; D not resolved. V was trimmed by 6 bases and J by 0 bases, leaving 8 bases between them. The CDR3 runs to 13 residues. From germline, CDR1 is SNHLY and CDR2 FYNNEI. CDR3 sequence (DNA): TGTGCCAGCAGCAAACGGTTGAACACTGAAGCTTTCTTT. Protein: CASSKRLNTEAFF.

The rearrangement joins TRBV28 to TRBJ2-1; 11 positions match TRBD2. Germline assignment: CDR1 MDHEN and CDR2 SYDVKM. The CDR3 length is 16 residues. Trimming removed 5 bases from V and 1 base from J; junction bases left unmatched: 4. CDR3 residues: CASSLTSGASYNEQFF. CDR3 DNA: TGTGCCAGCAGTCTGACTAGCGGGGCTTCCTACAATGAGCAGTTCTTC. Full variable domain (remainder filled in from reference TRBV28 and TRBJ2-1): DVKVTQSSRYLVKRTGEKVFLECVQDMDHENMFWYRQDPGLGLRLIYFSYDVKMKEKGDIPEGYSVSREKKERFSLILESASTNQTSMYLCASSLTSGASYNEQFFGPGTRLTVL.

The V gene is TRBV28, the J gene TRBJ1-2; 8 bases fit TRBD1. Germline-derived CDR1 and CDR2 are MDHEN and SYDVKM. The CDR3 runs to 13 residues. The V gene end was trimmed by 4 bases and the J gene end by 5 bases; junction bases not matched to a gene: 3. This CDR3 is CASSYGQGYGYTF. In DNA form, the CDR3 reads TGTGCCAGCAGTTACGGACAGGGATATGGCTACACCTTC.

CDR3 sequence (DNA): TGTGCCAGCAGCTCCGGTCGCGGCACTGAAGCTTTCTTT. It yields the protein CASSSGRGTEAFF. The chain uses TRBV27 and TRBJ1-1; D is unresolved. The CDR3 contains 13 residues. Trimming removed 6 bases from V and 4 bases from J, with 12 bases in between. The germline V gene has CDR1 MNHEY and CDR2 SMNVEV (reference sequence).

The rearrangement joins TRBV2 to TRBJ2-7; 7 bases are shared with TRBD2. The germline gives CDR1 SNHLY, CDR2 FYNNEI. The CDR3 length is 11 residues. The ends lost 6 bases at V and 8 bases at J; junction bases unmatched: 4. In DNA form, the CDR3 reads TGTGCCAGCAGGGGGGAGGGGCAGCAGTACTTC. This sequence encodes CASRGEGQQYF.

The chain is built from TRBV18 and TRBJ1-2; TRBD1 might be the D (6 bases). V was trimmed by 2 bases and J by 0 bases, leaving 13 bases between them. In germline, CDR1 is KGHSH, CDR2 LQKENI. The CDR3 runs to 16 residues. The CDR3 DNA is TGTGCCAGCTCACCAAGTGAACAGGGAGCTAACTATGGCTACACCTTC. Its translation is CASSPSEQGANYGYTF. Variable domain in full (rest from reference TRBV18 and TRBJ1-2): NAGVMQNPRHLVRRRGQEARLRCSPMKGHSHVYWYRQLPEEGLKFMVYLQKENIIDESGMPKERFSAEFPKEGPSILRIQQVVRGDSAAYFCASSPSEQGANYGYTFGSGTRLTVV.

This clone was counted between two and nine times. V usage is TRBV5-1 and J usage is TRBJ2-1; TRBD2 aligns across 14 bases. Germline assignment: CDR1 SGHRS and CDR2 YFSETQ. The CDR3 is 18 residues long. The V and J ends lost 0 bases and 5 bases, in that order; junction bases with no gene match: 7. CDR3 in amino acids: CASSLGLAGGPWNNEQFF. In DNA form, the CDR3 reads TGCGCCAGCAGCTTGGGACTAGCGGGGGGGCCTTGGAACAATGAGCAGTTCTTC.

The chain couples TRBV10-3 to TRBJ1-4; 11 positions agree with TRBD1. CDR1 ENHRY and CDR2 SYGVKD come from the germline V gene. V was pared by 8 bases and J by 6 bases, with 2 bases of the junction left unmatched. The CDR3 consists of 13 residues. As DNA, the CDR3 is TGTGCCATCCGGGGACAGGGGGATGAAAAACTGTTTTTT. Protein: CAIRGQGDEKLFF.